The rows below give T cell receptor beta chains drawn from one sample of a study of T cell responses to AZD1222 COVID-19 vaccine. Using immunoSEQ multiplex PCR, the repertoire was profiled, and TCRdb retains in-frame clones only, with some absent. The sample has roughly 100,000 clones, roughly 88% seen once. The sample was peripheral blood, taken on day 0 of AZD1222 vaccination. These receptors came from an adult in good health. CDR3s include the opening cysteine and the closing phenylalanine or tryptophan. Each record gives: V gene, D gene, J gene, clone size, CDR3 protein, CDR3 DNA. The D gene is left open where the match is weak. Clone size, where shown, is once, few, many, or a class for clones that have expanded.

V gene: TRBV18
D gene: NA
J gene: TRBJ1-1
clone size: NA
CDR3 protein: CASSPGRDTEAFF
CDR3 DNA: TGTGCCAGCTCTCCAGGACGGGACACTGAAGCTTTCTTT

V gene: TRBV2
D gene: NA
J gene: TRBJ1-1
clone size: NA
CDR3 protein: CASRGPNTEAFF
CDR3 DNA: TGTGCCAGCCGCGGTCCGAACACTGAAGCTTTCTTT

V gene: TRBV19
D gene: NA
J gene: TRBJ2-7
clone size: NA
CDR3 protein: CASSIQRQDINEQYF
CDR3 DNA: TGTGCCAGTAGTATACAAAGACAGGATATCAACGAGCAGTACTTC

V gene: TRBV7-9
D gene: NA
J gene: TRBJ2-7
clone size: NA
CDR3 protein: CASSLVGGVHEQYF
CDR3 DNA: TGTGCCAGCAGCTTAGTAGGCGGAGTCCACGAGCAGTACTTC

V gene: TRBV10-3
D gene: TRBD1
J gene: TRBJ1-5
clone size: NA
CDR3 protein: CAISESWTGNSNQPQHF
CDR3 DNA: TGTGCCATCAGTGAGTCGTGGACAGGGAATAGCAATCAGCCCCAGCATTTT

V gene: TRBV3-1/TRBV3-2
D gene: NA
J gene: TRBJ1-1
clone size: once
CDR3 protein: CASRPTNLNTEAFF
CDR3 DNA: TGTGCCAGCAGACCGACGAACTTGAACACTGAAGCTTTCTTT

V gene: TRBV12-3/TRBV12-4
D gene: NA
J gene: TRBJ1-1
clone size: NA
CDR3 protein: CASSFGGATEAFF
CDR3 DNA: TGTGCCAGCAGTTTTGGGGGAGCCACTGAAGCTTTCTTT

V gene: TRBV2
D gene: TRBD2
J gene: TRBJ2-5
clone size: NA
CDR3 protein: CASRERGSQETQYF
CDR3 DNA: TGTGCCAGCCGAGAGCGGGGGTCACAAGAGACCCAGTACTTC

V gene: TRBV4-3
D gene: NA
J gene: TRBJ1-6
clone size: NA
CDR3 protein: CASSQEVMGFNSPLHF
CDR3 DNA: TGCGCCAGCAGCCAAGAAGTGATGGGTTTTAATTCACCCCTCCACTTT

V gene: TRBV6-2/TRBV6-3
D gene: NA
J gene: TRBJ1-6
clone size: NA
CDR3 protein: CASSWTESPLHF
CDR3 DNA: TGTGCCAGCAGTTGGACAGAATCACCCCTCCACTTT

V gene: TRBV4-2
D gene: TRBD1
J gene: TRBJ1-2
clone size: NA
CDR3 protein: CASSHSGQGLSYGYTF
CDR3 DNA: TGTGCCAGCAGCCATTCTGGACAGGGCCTTTCCTATGGCTACACCTTC

V gene: TRBV29-1
D gene: NA
J gene: TRBJ2-1
clone size: NA
CDR3 protein: CSVEPAVRGDNEQFF
CDR3 DNA: TGCAGCGTTGAGCCGGCGGTGAGGGGGGACAATGAGCAGTTCTTC

V gene: TRBV18
D gene: NA
J gene: TRBJ1-2
clone size: NA
CDR3 protein: CASSPNSNYGGYTF
CDR3 DNA: TGTGCCAGCTCACCGAACAGCAACTACGGTGGCTACACCTTC

V gene: TRBV6-5
D gene: NA
J gene: TRBJ1-1
clone size: NA
CDR3 protein: CASSGAGMNTEAFF
CDR3 DNA: TGTGCCAGCAGCGGGGCAGGGATGAACACTGAAGCTTTCTTT

V gene: TRBV23-1
D gene: NA
J gene: TRBJ1-1
clone size: NA
CDR3 protein: CATAYGSSTEAFF
CDR3 DNA: TGCGCCACCGCGTATGGCTCGAGTACTGAAGCTTTCTTT

V gene: TRBV7-3
D gene: TRBD2
J gene: TRBJ2-1
clone size: NA
CDR3 protein: CASSSGVAGVDEQFF
CDR3 DNA: TGTGCCAGCAGCTCCGGGGTAGCGGGGGTGGATGAGCAGTTCTTC

V gene: TRBV5-1
D gene: TRBD1
J gene: TRBJ2-2
clone size: NA
CDR3 protein: CASSWNVRDRFTGELFF
CDR3 DNA: TGCGCCAGCAGCTGGAATGTTCGGGACAGATTCACCGGGGAGCTGTTTTTT

V gene: TRBV30
D gene: NA
J gene: TRBJ2-7
clone size: NA
CDR3 protein: CAWSLGGYSYEQYF
CDR3 DNA: TGTGCCTGGAGTCTAGGGGGATACTCCTACGAGCAGTACTTC

V gene: TRBV19
D gene: NA
J gene: TRBJ2-2
clone size: NA
CDR3 protein: CASSIWVSRVNTGELFF
CDR3 DNA: TGTGCCAGTAGTATATGGGTGAGCAGGGTTAACACCGGGGAGCTGTTTTTT

V gene: TRBV5-1
D gene: NA
J gene: TRBJ2-7
clone size: NA
CDR3 protein: CASSFDLTTGVPYEQYF
CDR3 DNA: TGCGCCAGCAGCTTCGACCTTACAACTGGGGTACCCTACGAGCAGTACTTC

V gene: TRBV20-1
D gene: NA
J gene: TRBJ2-7
clone size: NA
CDR3 protein: CSAGRGFEQYF
CDR3 DNA: TGCAGTGCGGGACGGGGGTTCGAGCAGTACTTC

V gene: TRBV7-2
D gene: NA
J gene: TRBJ1-3
clone size: NA
CDR3 protein: CASSTPQVRSGNTIYF
CDR3 DNA: TGTGCCAGCAGCACCCCCCAGGTCCGCTCTGGAAACACCATATATTTT

V gene: TRBV4-3
D gene: NA
J gene: TRBJ1-1
clone size: NA
CDR3 protein: CASSPSSPPSNTEAFF
CDR3 DNA: TGCGCCAGCAGCCCCTCCTCCCCCCCTTCGAACACTGAAGCTTTCTTT

V gene: TRBV7-9
D gene: NA
J gene: TRBJ1-5
clone size: NA
CDR3 protein: CASSLGGLGSNQPQHF
CDR3 DNA: TGTGCCAGCAGCTTAGGGGGATTAGGGAGCAATCAGCCCCAGCATTTT

V gene: TRBV19
D gene: TRBD2
J gene: TRBJ2-2
clone size: NA
CDR3 protein: CASSSETSGGTGELFF
CDR3 DNA: TGTGCCAGTAGTAGTGAAACTAGCGGGGGAACCGGGGAGCTGTTTTTT

V gene: TRBV30
D gene: TRBD2
J gene: TRBJ2-7
clone size: NA
CDR3 protein: CAWSEGLLGDEQYF
CDR3 DNA: TGTGCCTGGAGTGAGGGACTACTTGGGGACGAGCAGTACTTC

V gene: TRBV4-1
D gene: TRBD1
J gene: TRBJ1-5
clone size: NA
CDR3 protein: CASSRFLDRAYSNQPQHF
CDR3 DNA: TGCGCCAGCAGCCGGTTTTTGGACAGGGCTTATAGCAATCAGCCCCAGCATTTT

V gene: TRBV5-1
D gene: TRBD1
J gene: TRBJ2-2
clone size: NA
CDR3 protein: CASSGTANTGELFF
CDR3 DNA: TGCGCCAGCAGCGGGACAGCTAACACCGGGGAGCTGTTTTTT

V gene: TRBV15
D gene: NA
J gene: TRBJ1-2
clone size: once
CDR3 protein: CATSRDGAQAYGYTF
CDR3 DNA: TGTGCCACCAGCAGAGATGGTGCCCAGGCCTATGGCTACACCTTC

V gene: TRBV5-1
D gene: TRBD2
J gene: TRBJ2-7
clone size: NA
CDR3 protein: CASGWTSGTYEQYF
CDR3 DNA: TGCGCCAGCGGCTGGACTAGCGGTACCTACGAGCAGTACTTC

V gene: TRBV20-1
D gene: NA
J gene: TRBJ1-1
clone size: NA
CDR3 protein: CSASSPAEAFF
CDR3 DNA: TGCAGTGCTAGTTCCCCCGCTGAAGCTTTCTTT

V gene: TRBV7-9
D gene: NA
J gene: TRBJ2-1
clone size: NA
CDR3 protein: CASSREPGPDEQFF
CDR3 DNA: TGTGCCAGCAGCCGAGAGCCGGGCCCTGATGAGCAGTTCTTC

V gene: TRBV7-9
D gene: TRBD1
J gene: TRBJ1-2
clone size: NA
CDR3 protein: CASSLGPGGEVGYTF
CDR3 DNA: TGTGCCAGCAGCTTAGGTCCAGGGGGCGAAGTTGGCTACACCTTC

V gene: TRBV6-5
D gene: NA
J gene: TRBJ1-1
clone size: NA
CDR3 protein: CASTRVRGYDTEAFF
CDR3 DNA: TGTGCCAGCACCAGGGTTCGGGGCTATGACACTGAAGCTTTCTTT

V gene: TRBV6-5
D gene: TRBD1
J gene: TRBJ1-4
clone size: NA
CDR3 protein: CASSPRTGNEKLFF
CDR3 DNA: TGTGCCAGCAGTCCTAGGACAGGGAATGAAAAACTGTTTTTT

V gene: TRBV6-2/TRBV6-3
D gene: TRBD1
J gene: TRBJ1-5
clone size: NA
CDR3 protein: CASSPGTGDLDSNQPQHF
CDR3 DNA: TGTGCCAGCAGTCCCGGGACAGGGGACCTCGATAGCAATCAGCCCCAGCATTTT

V gene: TRBV28
D gene: TRBD1
J gene: TRBJ2-7
clone size: NA
CDR3 protein: CASSPRQGVPPEQYF
CDR3 DNA: TGTGCCAGCAGTCCCCGACAGGGGGTTCCCCCCGAGCAGTACTTC

V gene: TRBV7-2
D gene: NA
J gene: TRBJ2-5
clone size: NA
CDR3 protein: CASSFGQAQETQYF
CDR3 DNA: TGTGCCAGCAGCTTTGGGCAGGCCCAAGAGACCCAGTACTTC

V gene: TRBV18
D gene: TRBD1
J gene: TRBJ1-1
clone size: NA
CDR3 protein: CASSPRQGANTEAFF
CDR3 DNA: TGTGCCAGCTCACCACGACAGGGGGCCAACACTGAAGCTTTCTTT

V gene: TRBV12-5
D gene: TRBD2
J gene: TRBJ2-7
clone size: once
CDR3 protein: CASARSGGSVDEQYF
CDR3 DNA: TGTGCTAGTGCTCGTAGCGGGGGCTCGGTCGACGAGCAGTACTTC

V gene: TRBV4-1
D gene: NA
J gene: TRBJ2-3
clone size: NA
CDR3 protein: CASSHPRRGGREDTQYF
CDR3 DNA: TGCGCCAGCAGCCATCCCCGGCGAGGAGGAAGGGAAGATACGCAGTATTTT

V gene: TRBV5-5
D gene: TRBD1
J gene: TRBJ2-7
clone size: NA
CDR3 protein: CASSPGTGGAVYEQYF
CDR3 DNA: TGTGCCAGCAGCCCCGGGACAGGGGGCGCCGTCTACGAGCAGTACTTC

V gene: TRBV21-1
D gene: NA
J gene: TRBJ2-7
clone size: NA
CDR3 protein: CASSKVQGAFYEQYF
CDR3 DNA: TGTGCCAGCAGCAAGGTACAGGGGGCCTTCTACGAGCAGTACTTC

V gene: TRBV10-3
D gene: NA
J gene: TRBJ1-2
clone size: NA
CDR3 protein: CAIRMGDRGGYTF
CDR3 DNA: TGTGCCATCAGGATGGGGGATCGTGGTGGCTACACCTTC